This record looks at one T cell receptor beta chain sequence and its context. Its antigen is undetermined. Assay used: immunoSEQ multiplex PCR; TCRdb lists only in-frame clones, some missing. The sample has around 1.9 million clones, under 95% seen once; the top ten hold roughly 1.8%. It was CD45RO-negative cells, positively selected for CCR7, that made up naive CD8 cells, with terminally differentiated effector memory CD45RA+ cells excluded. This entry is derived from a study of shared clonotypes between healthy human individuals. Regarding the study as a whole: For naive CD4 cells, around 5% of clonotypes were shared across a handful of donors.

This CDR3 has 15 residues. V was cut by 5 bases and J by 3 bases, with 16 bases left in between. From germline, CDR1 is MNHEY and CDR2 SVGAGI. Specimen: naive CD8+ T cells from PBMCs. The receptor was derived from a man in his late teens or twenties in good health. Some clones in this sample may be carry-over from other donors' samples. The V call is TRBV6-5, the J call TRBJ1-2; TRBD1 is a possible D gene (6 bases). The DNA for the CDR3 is TGTGCCAGCAGTGGAGAGACAGGTCGTCACTATGGCTACACCTTC. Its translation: CASSGETGRHYGYTF.